Each of the 22 T cell receptor beta chains below was sequenced from the same sample in a study of blood T cells in healthy people across ages. It was with a sample-barcoded 5' primer and a J-beta primer mix that a second PCR of roughly 7 to 12 cycles was run. TCRdb processed the 5' RACE reads anew with MiXCR; each CDR3 protein has one entry. The sample lists a few hundred thousand distinct CDR3 sequences, 25% to 30% occurring once. Sequencing was done on a sample of blood. These receptors all come from a woman between 65 and 79 years old in good health.

The V call is TRBV29-1, the J call TRBJ2-5, with 14 bases identical to TRBD2. The germline V gene encodes CDR1 SQVTM and CDR2 ANQGSEA. V was pared by 5 bases and J by 5 bases, with 4 bases of the junction left unmatched. This CDR3 contains 14 residues. CDR3: CSVPTSGGVETQYF. The CDR3 DNA follows: TGCAGCGTTCCGACTAGCGGGGGGGTTGAGACCCAGTACTTC.

The chain is built from TRBV20-1 and TRBJ1-2; D is possibly TRBD1 (5 bases). Trimming stripped 4 bases from V and 7 bases from J, with 10 bases between. The V gene's germline CDR1 is DFQATT and CDR2 SNEGSKA (reference sequence). The CDR3 loop spans 11 amino acids. The CDR3 reads CSATAGTGYTF. CDR3 in DNA: TGCAGTGCTACCGCCGGGACTGGCTACACCTTC.

This clonotype was seen a handful of times. The chain joins TRBV5-1 to TRBJ2-5, with 8 bases fitting TRBD2. Germline-derived CDR1 and CDR2 are SGHRS and YFSETQ. The CDR3 loop spans 16 amino acids. The trim removed 4 bases at V and 4 bases at J, leaving 12 bases unmatched. CDR3 sequence: CASSPQGGLGRETQYF. In DNA form, the CDR3 reads TGCGCCAGCAGCCCCCAAGGGGGACTAGGAAGAGAGACCCAGTACTTC.

This clonotype was recorded at least ten times. This rearrangement joins TRBV4-2 to TRBJ1-2, with D possibly matching TRBD1 (6 bases). Trimming stripped 0 bases from V and 4 bases from J, with 18 bases between. The length of the CDR3 is 17 residues. Germline CDR1 is LGHNA and CDR2 is YNFKEQ. The DNA for the CDR3 is TGTGCCAGCAGCCAAGAGGGAGGACAGCCGAGCTCCTATGGCTACACCTTC. Its protein is CASSQEGGQPSSYGYTF.

The rearrangement joins TRBV12-3 or TRBV12-4 to TRBJ1-5, with 7 bases aligning to TRBD1. The CDR3 extends over 16 amino acids. The ends lost 4 bases at V and 0 bases at J; junction bases unmatched: 6. Here the CDR3 DNA reads TGTGCCAGCAGTTCCTTACAGGGGAATAGCAATCAGCCCCAGCATTTT. Translation gives CASSSLQGNSNQPQHF.

The chain recombines TRBV20-1 with TRBJ1-2, with D unresolved. The V gene's germline CDR1 is DFQATT and CDR2 SNEGSKA (reference sequence). The CDR3 spans 15 residues. Trimming stripped 0 bases from V and 0 bases from J, with 11 bases between. CDR3 bases: TGCAGTGCTAGAGATCAAGGCAGCTCTAACTATGGCTACACCTTC. It specifies CSARDQGSSNYGYTF.

Many counts were recorded for this clonotype. V usage is TRBV29-1 and J usage is TRBJ2-3; D gene unclear. This CDR3 is built from 11 residues. From germline, CDR1 is SQVTM and CDR2 ANQGSEA. V lost 4 bases, J lost 2 bases, and 4 bases lay in between. CDR3 sequence (DNA): TGCAGCGTTGGGGTCACAGATACGCAGTATTTT. It is translated as CSVGVTDTQYF.

This clonotype has only a few counts. The rearrangement joins TRBV5-1 to TRBJ1-1; D remains unclear. This CDR3 is 13 amino acids long. The V end lost 4 bases, the J end lost 1 base, and 8 bases lay between the germline ends. Germline V gives CDR1 SGHRS, CDR2 YFSETQ. The CDR3 bases are TGCGCCAGCAGCCGGCCCCAGAACACTGAAGCTTTCTTT. This translates into CASSRPQNTEAFF.

This chain uses TRBV9 with TRBJ2-5; TRBD1 might be the D (5 bases). The end of the DNA fits TRBJ2-7 better, so the J call may be wrong. The CDR3 totals 13 residues. Per germline, CDR1 SGDLS and CDR2 YYNGEE. CDR3 in DNA: TGTGCCAGCAGCGTGGACAACTCCTACGAGCAGTACTTC. Protein product: CASSVDNSYEQYF.

The sample holds a few counts of this clonotype. The rearrangement links TRBV10-3 to TRBJ1-5, with D uncertain. CDR1 and CDR2 from the germline V gene are ENHRY and SYGVKD. V was shortened by 0 bases and J by 0 bases, with 9 bases between the two germline ends. This CDR3 contains 16 residues. CDR3 sequence reads: CAISESWGGSNQPQHF. CDR3 bases: TGTGCCATCAGTGAGTCTTGGGGTGGTAGCAATCAGCCCCAGCATTTT.

The chain uses TRBV7-2 and TRBJ2-5; 8 nucleotides agree with TRBD2. Germline CDR1 SGHTA, CDR2 FQGNSA. This CDR3 is 15 amino acids long. V gave up 6 bases and J gave up 5 bases; unmatched junction bases: 11. The CDR3 bases are TGTGCCAGCAGATCTCCCGGGGGGGGGGCCGAGACCCAGTACTTC. It translates to CASRSPGGGAETQYF.

There are a few counts of this clonotype. The chain employs TRBV16 and TRBJ1-3, with 7 nucleotides matching TRBD1. The germline CDR1 and CDR2 sequences are KGHSY and FQNENV. The ends lost 5 bases at V and 0 bases at J; junction bases unmatched: 7. This CDR3 has 16 residues. In DNA form, the CDR3 reads TGTGCCAGCAGCAGGGACAGACCCTACTCTGGAAACACCATATATTTT. Its protein is CASSRDRPYSGNTIYF.

V usage is TRBV27 and J usage is TRBJ2-5; D not certain. V gave up 6 bases and J gave up 3 bases, with 11 bases separating them. Germline CDR1 is MNHEY and CDR2 is SMNVEV (reference sequence). The CDR3 contains 13 residues. CDR3 nucleotide sequence: TGTGCCAGCAGCCCACCCAAAAAAGAGACCCAGTACTTC. Protein sequence: CASSPPKKETQYF.

This chain connects TRBV29-1 to TRBJ1-3; possible D gene TRBD1, 6 bases. The V end lost 8 bases, the J end lost 3 bases, and 11 bases lay between the germline ends. The CDR3 runs 12 residues. Germline V gene sequence: CDR1 SQVTM, CDR2 ANQGSEA. The CDR3: CSYRVGGNTIYF. The CDR3 DNA reads as TGCAGCTACAGGGTCGGTGGAAACACCATATATTTT.

This clonotype has a count of ten or more. V usage is TRBV6-1 and J usage is TRBJ1-6, with a possible D match to TRBD1 (6 bases). Trimming removed 6 bases at V and 5 bases at J, with 17 bases between. The CDR3 totals 16 residues. Per germline, CDR1 MNHNS and CDR2 SASEGT. CDR3 loop: CASRDRGLLDNSPLHF. In DNA form, the CDR3 reads TGTGCCAGCAGGGACCGGGGGCTTTTGGATAATTCACCCCTCCACTTT.

This clonotype was counted many times. The rearrangement uses TRBV4-1 and TRBJ2-5, with D tentatively TRBD2 (6 bases). This CDR3 region has 14 residues. Germline values: CDR1 MGHRA, CDR2 YSYEKL. Deletions cut 0 bases from V and 7 bases from J, with 12 bases between. This CDR3 is CASSQDRESGTQYF. CDR3 DNA sequence: TGCGCCAGCAGCCAAGATCGGGAGTCGGGGACCCAGTACTTC.

In this sample, this clonotype turned up many times. The gene calls are TRBV9 and TRBJ1-1; the D gene is possibly TRBD1 (5 bases). The CDR3 has 13 amino acids. The germline CDR1 and CDR2 sequences are SGDLS and YYNGEE. V was trimmed by 0 bases and J by 10 bases, leaving 13 bases between them. The CDR3 here is CASSVEPRGRAFF. The CDR3 nucleotides read TGTGCCAGCAGCGTAGAGCCGCGGGGGAGAGCTTTCTTT. Full variable domain (remainder filled in from reference TRBV9 and TRBJ1-1): DSGVTQTPKHLITATGQRVTLRCSPRSGDLSVYWYQQSLDQGLQFLIQYYNGEERAKGNILERFSAQQFPDLHSELNLSSLELGDSALYFCASSVEPRGRAFFGQGTRLTVV.

This clonotype was seen only a few times. The gene calls are TRBV18 and TRBJ2-5, with TRBD1 matching 9 bases. Germline CDR1 and CDR2: KGHSH and LQKENI. Losses at the gene ends were 2 bases for V and 0 bases for J; bases not matched to a gene: 1. CDR3 length: 15 residues. CDR3 region: CASSPNRGHQETQYF. In DNA form, the CDR3 reads TGTGCCAGCTCACCAAACAGGGGGCACCAAGAGACCCAGTACTTC.

The rearrangement joins TRBV12-3 or TRBV12-4 to TRBJ2-3; 8 bases line up with TRBD2. This CDR3 is 15 amino acids long. V was pared by 3 bases and J by 4 bases, with 6 bases of the junction left unmatched. Written as DNA, the CDR3 is TGTGCCAGCAGTTTCTACGGGGGGGCCCCAGATACGCAGTATTTT. Its protein is CASSFYGGAPDTQYF.

The rearrangement joins TRBV5-1 to TRBJ1-2, with TRBD1 matching over 7 bases. Per germline, CDR1 SGHRS and CDR2 YFSETQ. V shed 4 bases, J shed 8 bases, and the junction held 17 bases outside the gene matches. The CDR3 runs 16 residues. CDR3 in amino acids: CASSRGQDRSGDGYTF. CDR3 nucleotide sequence: TGCGCCAGCAGCCGTGGACAGGATAGGTCGGGGGACGGCTACACCTTC.

The J gene is TRBJ2-2, the V gene TRBV7-2; the D gene is possibly TRBD2 (5 bases). CDR1 and CDR2 from the germline V gene are SGHTA and FQGNSA. With 2 bases removed from V and 6 bases from J, the gap between germline ends came to 7 bases. This CDR3 has 13 residues. The CDR3 sequence: CASSLQRSGELFF. CDR3 nucleotides: TGTGCCAGCAGCTTACAGCGGTCCGGGGAGCTGTTTTTT. Full variable domain (missing parts from reference TRBV7-2 and TRBJ2-2): GAGVSQSPSNKVTEKGKDVELRCDPISGHTALYWYRQSLGQGLEFLIYFQGNSAPDKSGLPSDRFSAERTGGSVSTLTIQRTQQEDSAVYLCASSLQRSGELFFGEGSRLTVL.

This chain joins TRBV25-1 and TRBJ1-2; D not resolved. The CDR3 is 10 amino acids. The germline V and J ends were trimmed by 3 bases and 8 bases, with 4 bases remaining between them. Germline V CDR1 and CDR2: MGHDK, SYGVNS. CDR3 loop: CASSERGYTF. In DNA, the CDR3 is TGTGCCAGCAGTGAGAGGGGCTACACCTTC.